These 6 T cell receptor beta chains were all obtained from the same sample, sequenced in a study of blood T cells in healthy people across ages. A second PCR, run for 7 to 11 cycles, used a sample-barcoded 5' primer plus a J-beta primer mix. TCRdb redid the calling of the 5' RACE reads with MiXCR, one entry per CDR3 protein. The sample has about 1,400,000 distinct CDR3 sequences, roughly 40% seen once. The sample taken for sequencing was blood. The receptors were sampled from a woman under 30 in good health.

In this sample, this clonotype turned up once. The rearrangement links TRBV7-9 to TRBJ2-5; D could derive from TRBD1 or TRBD2 (5 bases each). The germline V and J ends were trimmed by 7 bases and 5 bases, with 17 bases remaining between them. Germline values: CDR1 SEHNR, CDR2 FQNEAQ (reference sequence). This CDR3 region has 14 residues. CDR3 nucleotides: TGTGCCAGCACCTCCAGTGGGGGTCGGGAGACCCAGTACTTC. Protein: CASTSSGGRETQYF.

This chain connects TRBV20-1 to TRBJ2-1; 14 nucleotides agree with TRBD2. CDR1 and CDR2 (germline): DFQATT, SNEGSKA (reference sequence). V was pared by 6 bases and J by 7 bases, with 11 bases of the junction left unmatched. This CDR3 contains 16 residues. The CDR3: CSARPGTSGSRNEQFF. DNA for the CDR3: TGCAGTGCCCGCCCAGGGACTAGCGGGAGTCGTAATGAGCAGTTCTTC.

In this sample, this clonotype turned up many times. The chain uses TRBV5-1 and TRBJ2-5; 9 nucleotides agree with TRBD1. There are 14 residues in the CDR3. From germline, CDR1 is SGHRS and CDR2 YFSETQ. Trimming at V came to 3 bases and at J to 3 bases, leaving 3 bases not matched to a gene. The CDR3 DNA follows: TGCGCCAGCAGCTCGGGACAGGGTAAAGAGACCCAGTACTTC. Translating gives CASSSGQGKETQYF.

This chain connects TRBV11-2 to TRBJ2-7; tentatively, D is TRBD2 (6 bases). The CDR3 has 13 residues. The germline gives CDR1 SGHAT, CDR2 FQNNGV. Trimming removed 5 bases at V and 3 bases at J, with 11 bases between. CDR3 residues: CASSAGNYYEQYF. In DNA form, the CDR3 reads TGTGCCAGCAGCGCGGGGAACTACTACGAGCAGTACTTC.

V and J are TRBV6-1 and TRBJ1-4; TRBD1 matches 7 bases. From germline, CDR1 is MNHNS and CDR2 SASEGT. V trimming: 3 bases; J trimming: 4 bases; junction bases outside the gene matches: 2. The CDR3 runs 14 residues. The CDR3 coding sequence is TGTGCCAGCAGTGAGAGACAGGGTAATGAAAAACTGTTTTTT. Translating gives CASSERQGNEKLFF.

The rearrangement links TRBV2 to TRBJ1-6; D remains unclear. The germline gives CDR1 SNHLY, CDR2 FYNNEI. This CDR3 is 13 amino acids long. The V gene lost 10 bases and the J gene lost 10 bases, with 17 bases spanning the gap. CDR3 nucleotides: TGTGCCACCGTATCAGACTCCGGATCACCCCTCCACTTT. It encodes CATVSDSGSPLHF.